This T cell receptor beta chain comes out of a study of blood T cell repertoires in COVID-19. Study overall: Sites across the United States, Italy and Spain contributed samples from acute and convalescent COVID-19. PBMCs, B-cell-depleted T cells, or T cells were the source of the cDNA or gDNA that made up the material.

This clone was counted only a few times. In the authors' methods: Amplification of reference gene primers was used by the study to estimate nucleated cell counts. Sequencing was performed with immunoSEQ multiplex PCR; in TCRdb, only in-frame clones are kept and a portion is missing. That table is the source of V, J and clone size, and D and trimming were worked out from the DNA. Here the sample spans 90,000 or so clones, about 82% being singletons. Germline V lookup: CDR1 SGHVS, CDR2 FNYEAQ. The CDR3 extends over 15 amino acids. Trimming cost V 7 bases and J 8 bases; bases outside gene matches: 13. Sequenced material: peripheral blood. This clonotype originated in a man in his forties or fifties with active COVID-19. This chain joins TRBV7-6 and TRBJ1-3, with 8 bases identical to TRBD1. CDR3 sequence: CASTPGWTGMDTIYF. Written as DNA, the CDR3 is TGTGCCAGCACCCCAGGTTGGACAGGGATGGACACCATATATTTT.